Below are 16 T cell receptor beta chains sequenced from a single sample in a study of blood T cell repertoires in COVID-19. The table came from immunoSEQ multiplex PCR; TCRdb's copy has only in-frame clones and leaves some out. This table holds approximately 310,000 clones, 89% found once. Specimen: PBMCs or T cells enriched from blood (not recorded which). The receptors originated from a man in his 60s who had recovered from COVID-19.

This clone has only a few counts. The rearrangement links TRBV28 to TRBJ2-7; 7 bases fit TRBD2. J lost 4 bases, V lost 6 bases, and 12 bases had no gene match. The germline CDR1 and CDR2 sequences are MDHEN and SYDVKM. The CDR3 spans 15 residues. The CDR3 sequence: CASRGLGLDVYEQYF. CDR3 nucleotide sequence: TGTGCCAGCAGGGGGTTAGGACTAGATGTTTACGAGCAGTACTTC.

The chain links TRBV3-1 (or the pseudogene TRBV3-2) to TRBJ1-1; perhaps TRBD1 as D (5 bases). Trimming stripped 1 base from V and 0 bases from J, with 15 bases between. CDR3 size: 17 residues. The germline V gene has CDR1 LGHDT and CDR2 YNNKEL (reference sequence). CDR3 nucleotides: TGTGCCAGCAGCCAAGCGGTTACAGGTACCCTGAACACTGAAGCTTTCTTT. It is translated as CASSQAVTGTLNTEAFF.

The chain employs TRBV2 and TRBJ2-7, with unresolved D. Germline assignment: CDR1 SNHLY and CDR2 FYNNEI. The CDR3 is 13 amino acids. The V and J ends lost 3 bases and 6 bases respectively, with 12 bases between them. Here the CDR3 reads CASSDLAVSEQYF. The CDR3 DNA sequence: TGTGCCAGCAGTGACCTTGCGGTGTCCGAGCAGTACTTC.

The V call is TRBV7-3, the J call TRBJ1-6; weak D call: TRBD1 (5 bases). This CDR3 region has 15 residues. Trimming stripped 2 bases from V and 9 bases from J, with 14 bases between. Germline CDR1 is SGHTA and CDR2 is FQGTGA. The CDR3 DNA is TGTGCCAGCAGCTTAGGGACGACGGGGGGTTCACCCCTCCACTTT. This encodes CASSLGTTGGSPLHF.

V is TRBV6-2 or TRBV6-3 and J is TRBJ1-5, with TRBD1 as a possible D gene (5 bases). The ends were cut back, 0 bases at V and 1 base at J, with 16 bases in the middle. The CDR3 is made up of 18 amino acids. In germline, CDR1 is MNHEY, CDR2 SVGEGT. The CDR3 nucleotides are TGTGCCAGCAGTTACTCGGCCTCGGGGGGGGGAAGCAATCAGCCCCAGCATTTT. Its translation: CASSYSASGGGSNQPQHF.

This clone was counted a few times. The V call is TRBV29-1, the J call TRBJ2-1; the D gene is possibly TRBD2 (5 bases). Trimming removed 4 bases at V and 0 bases at J, with 10 bases between. The germline V gene encodes CDR1 SQVTM and CDR2 ANQGSEA. The CDR3 spans 14 residues. The CDR3 loop is CSVVGASSYNEQFF. The DNA for the CDR3 is TGCAGCGTTGTGGGAGCTAGCTCCTACAATGAGCAGTTCTTC.

The J gene is TRBJ2-5, the V gene TRBV5-1; TRBD2 matches 8 bases. Germline CDR1 reads SGHRS; CDR2 reads YFSETQ. The CDR3 is 16 residues long. With V trimmed by 6 bases and J by 7 bases, 17 bases remained unmatched. CDR3 sequence reads: CASNRGVSGASGTQYF. The CDR3 coding sequence is TGCGCCAGCAACCGGGGCGTTAGCGGGGCGTCGGGGACCCAGTACTTC.

V usage is TRBV5-6 and J usage is TRBJ2-7, with 8 bases matching TRBD1. The CDR3 extends over 16 amino acids. Germline lookup yields CDR1 SGHDT and CDR2 YYEEEE. V was clipped by 1 base and J by 4 bases; unmatched bases: 10. CDR3 region: CASSLFPGTGSYEQYF. The CDR3 nucleotides read TGTGCCAGCAGCTTGTTTCCCGGGACAGGTAGTTACGAGCAGTACTTC. Based on the CDR3 plus reference TRBV5-6 and TRBJ2-7, the full variable domain is DAGVTQSPTHLIKTRGQQVTLRCSPKSGHDTVSWYQQALGQGPQFIFQYYEEEERQRGNFPDRFSGHQFPNYSSELNVNALLLGDSALYLCASSLFPGTGSYEQYFGPGTRLTVT.

The gene calls are TRBV3-1 (or the pseudogene TRBV3-2) and TRBJ2-5, with TRBD1 as a possible D gene (6 bases). Trimming removed 0 bases at V and 4 bases at J, with 27 bases between. The V gene's germline CDR1 is LGHDT and CDR2 YNNKEL (reference sequence). The CDR3 loop spans 20 amino acids. CDR3 bases: TGTGCCAGCAGCCAAGAACCGGGGTTTCAGGGGATTGCTAACCGAGAGACCCAGTACTTC. Translating it yields CASSQEPGFQGIANRETQYF.

The chain joins TRBV6-5 to TRBJ1-4; possible D gene TRBD1, 6 bases. Per the germline V gene, CDR1 is MNHEY and CDR2 is SVGAGI. There are 15 residues in the CDR3. V lost 6 bases and J 3 bases, leaving 14 bases between the germline ends. CDR3 DNA: TGTGCCAGCAGATCTCGGACAGCTTCTAATGAAAAACTGTTTTTT. Its translation: CASRSRTASNEKLFF.

The genes are TRBV10-2 and TRBJ2-2; D unclear. The CDR3 runs to 13 residues. V lost 4 bases to trimming and J lost 6 bases, with 9 bases between them. Looked up from germline, CDR1 is WSHSY and CDR2 is SAAADI. CDR3 loop: CASSGAIPGELFF. CDR3 bases: TGCGCCAGCAGTGGGGCGATACCCGGGGAGCTGTTTTTT.

V gene TRBV25-1 combines with J gene TRBJ1-2; D call uncertain. The CDR3 contains 13 residues. The germline gives CDR1 MGHDK, CDR2 SYGVNS. The V and J ends lost 9 bases and 4 bases respectively, with 15 bases between them. The CDR3 coding sequence is TGTGCCAGTTCATCGAGGCACCTCTATGGCTACACCTTC. As protein: CASSSRHLYGYTF.

This chain links TRBV28 with TRBJ1-2, with unresolved D. Trimming removed 0 bases from V and 0 bases from J, with 8 bases in between. Germline V gives CDR1 MDHEN, CDR2 SYDVKM. The CDR3 has 15 amino acids. CDR3 amino acids: CASSLWTGANYGYTF. As DNA, the CDR3 is TGTGCCAGCAGTTTATGGACGGGAGCTAACTATGGCTACACCTTC.

The chain couples TRBV4-2 to TRBJ2-1; 8 bases are a match to TRBD2. Germline V gene data show CDR1 as LGHNA and CDR2 as YNFKEQ. J gave up 8 bases and V 1 base, and 1 base lay outside the gene matches. The CDR3 sequence is 13 residues long. The CDR3 protein is CASSQGTSYEQFF. As DNA, the CDR3 is TGTGCCAGCAGCCAAGGGACTAGCTATGAGCAGTTCTTC.

The rearrangement links TRBV28 to TRBJ1-2; 10 positions match TRBD1. Trimming took 6 bases from V and 4 from J; bases not matched to a gene: 8. CDR1 and CDR2 (germline): MDHEN, SYDVKM. This CDR3 region has 15 residues. DNA for the CDR3: TGTGCCAGCAGAACCTCCGGGACAGGGGCCTATGGCTACACCTTC. Encoded protein: CASRTSGTGAYGYTF.

The chain recombines TRBV2 with TRBJ2-3; D unresolved. This CDR3 has 14 residues. Trimming removed 2 bases from V and 2 bases from J, with 8 bases in between. Germline V gene data show CDR1 as SNHLY and CDR2 as FYNNEI. The chain's CDR3 is CASSEITNTDTQYF. The CDR3 bases are TGTGCCAGCAGTGAAATCACTAACACAGATACGCAGTATTTT.